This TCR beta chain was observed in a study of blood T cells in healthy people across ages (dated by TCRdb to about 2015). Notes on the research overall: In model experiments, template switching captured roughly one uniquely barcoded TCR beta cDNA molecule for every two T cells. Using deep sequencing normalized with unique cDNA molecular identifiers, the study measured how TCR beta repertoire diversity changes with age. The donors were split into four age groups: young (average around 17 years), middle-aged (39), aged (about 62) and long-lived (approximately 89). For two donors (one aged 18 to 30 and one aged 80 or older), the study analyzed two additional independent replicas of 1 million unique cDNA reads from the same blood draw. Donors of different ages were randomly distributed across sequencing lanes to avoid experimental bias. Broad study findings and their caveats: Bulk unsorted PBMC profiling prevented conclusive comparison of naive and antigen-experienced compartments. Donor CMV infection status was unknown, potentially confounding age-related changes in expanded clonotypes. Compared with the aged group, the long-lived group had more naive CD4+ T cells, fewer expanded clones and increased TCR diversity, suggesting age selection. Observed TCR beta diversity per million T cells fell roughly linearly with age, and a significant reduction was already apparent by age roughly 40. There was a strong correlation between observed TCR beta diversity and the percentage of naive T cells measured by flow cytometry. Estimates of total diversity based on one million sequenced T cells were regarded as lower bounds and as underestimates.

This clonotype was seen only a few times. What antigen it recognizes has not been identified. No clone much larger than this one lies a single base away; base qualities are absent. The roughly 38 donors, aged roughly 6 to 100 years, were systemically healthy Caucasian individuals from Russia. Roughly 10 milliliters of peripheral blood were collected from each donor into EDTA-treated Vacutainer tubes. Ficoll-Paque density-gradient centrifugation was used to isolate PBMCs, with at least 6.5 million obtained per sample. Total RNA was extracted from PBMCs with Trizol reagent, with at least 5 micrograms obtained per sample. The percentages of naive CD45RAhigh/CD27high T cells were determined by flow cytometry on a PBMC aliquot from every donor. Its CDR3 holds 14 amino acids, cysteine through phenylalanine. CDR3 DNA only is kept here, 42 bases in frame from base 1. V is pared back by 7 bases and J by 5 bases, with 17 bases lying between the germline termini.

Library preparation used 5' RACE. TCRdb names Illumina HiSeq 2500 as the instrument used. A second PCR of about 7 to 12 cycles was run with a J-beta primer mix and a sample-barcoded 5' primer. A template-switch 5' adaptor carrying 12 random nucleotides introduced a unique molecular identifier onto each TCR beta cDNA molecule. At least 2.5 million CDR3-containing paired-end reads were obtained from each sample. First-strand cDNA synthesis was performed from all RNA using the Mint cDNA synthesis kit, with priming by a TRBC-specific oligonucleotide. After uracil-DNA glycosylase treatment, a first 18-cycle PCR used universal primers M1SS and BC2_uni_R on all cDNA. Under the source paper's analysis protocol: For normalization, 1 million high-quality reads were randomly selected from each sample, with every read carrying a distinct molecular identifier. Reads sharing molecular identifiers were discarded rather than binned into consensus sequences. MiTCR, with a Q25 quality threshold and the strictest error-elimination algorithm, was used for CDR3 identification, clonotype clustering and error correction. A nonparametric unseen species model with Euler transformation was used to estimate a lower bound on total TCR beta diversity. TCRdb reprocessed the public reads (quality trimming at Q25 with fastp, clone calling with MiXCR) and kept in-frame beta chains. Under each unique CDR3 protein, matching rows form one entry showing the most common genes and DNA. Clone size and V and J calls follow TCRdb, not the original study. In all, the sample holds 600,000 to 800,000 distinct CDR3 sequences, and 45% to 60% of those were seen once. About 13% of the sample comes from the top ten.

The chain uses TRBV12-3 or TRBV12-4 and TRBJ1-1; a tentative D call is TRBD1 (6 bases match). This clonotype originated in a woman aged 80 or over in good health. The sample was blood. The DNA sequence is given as TGTGCCAGCAAAAAAGGGGGACAAACAACTGAAGCTTTCTTT. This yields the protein CASKKGGQTTEAFF.